This section outlines one TCR beta chain sequence together with its context. V was pared by 2 bases and J by 1 base, with 4 bases of the junction left unmatched. In germline, CDR1 is SGHDT, CDR2 YYEEEE. The CDR3 totals 15 residues. This sample is drawn from a study of T cell changes during pregnancy in multiple sclerosis. Some clones are missing from TCRdb's copy, which holds only in-frame ones; the method was immunoSEQ multiplex PCR. The sample lists some 37,000 clones; over 80% were seen once. What was sequenced was PBMCs (not recorded whether the cells were cultured). The TCR originated in a female donor with multiple sclerosis, enrolled in a pregnancy study. The chain recombines TRBV5-6 with TRBJ1-2, with TRBD1 matching 8 bases. The CDR3 spells CASSLAGGRNYGYTF. The CDR3 nucleotides are TGTGCCAGCAGCTTAGCAGGGGGCCGTAACTATGGCTACACCTTC.